The present T cell receptor beta chain was sequenced within a study of blood T cell repertoires in COVID-19. CDR3 length: 15 residues. Germline V gene data show CDR1 as SEHNR and CDR2 as FQNEAQ (reference sequence). Trimming cost V 4 bases and J 10 bases; bases outside gene matches: 6. The authors' processing: How many nucleated cells were present was estimated from reference gene primer amplification. Libraries were prepared by immunoSEQ multiplex PCR; TCRdb keeps only in-frame clonotypes and omits some of them. The DNA gave D and trimming, while V, J and clone size come from that table. This table has about 56,000 clones, approximately 81% appearing once.

J is TRBJ1-6 and V is TRBV7-9; TRBD1 matches at 11 bases. The specimen was peripheral blood. The sequence derives from a woman at least 80 years old with acute or convalescent COVID-19. The CDR3, as DNA: TGTGCCAGCAGCTCCGGACAGGGGGCTAGATCACCCCTCCACTTT. It encodes CASSSGQGARSPLHF.